The rows below give T cell receptor beta chains drawn from one sample of a study of T-cell memory formation after mild COVID-19. MiXCR, applied by TCRdb to the 5' RACE reads, yields one record per CDR3 protein. The sample consists of about 400,000 distinct CDR3 sequences, about a quarter of them appearing once. The sequenced material came from PBMCs or a T cell subset sorted from them (not recorded which). All receptors come from an adult woman who had mild COVID-19 (a few samples of this study predate the infection). Cell type and time point are not known. CDR3s include the opening cysteine and the closing phenylalanine or tryptophan. The D gene is left open where the match is weak. Some rows mark clone size as missing; the rest say once, few, many or name a class of expanded clone.

D	size	J	V	CDR3	DNA
TRBD1	few	TRBJ2-3	TRBV7-6	CASSLAGTGTGADTQYF	TGTGCCAGCAGCTTAGCTGGGACCGGGACAGGGGCAGATACGCAGTATTTT
TRBD2	few	TRBJ2-1	TRBV25-1	CASSDPSGGDNEQFF	TGTGCCAGCAGTGACCCAAGCGGGGGAGACAATGAGCAGTTCTTC
TRBD2	few	TRBJ2-1	TRBV5-1	CASSGTSDPYNEQFF	TGCGCCAGCAGCGGAACTAGCGATCCCTACAATGAGCAGTTCTTC
NA	NA	TRBJ2-7	TRBV7-2	CASPRARPTALYEQYF	TGTGCCAGCCCTCGGGCGCGTCCCACCGCCCTATACGAGCAGTACTTC
NA	NA	TRBJ2-7	TRBV7-9	CASSLAPHQSYEQYF	TGTGCCAGCAGCCTAGCCCCCCACCAGAGTTACGAGCAGTACTTC
NA	NA	TRBJ2-6	TRBV6-2/TRBV6-3	CASSYLGLLANVLTF	TGTGCCAGCAGTTACTTAGGACTTTTGGCCAACGTCCTGACTTTC
NA	few	TRBJ1-4	TRBV11-2	CASSESRGNEKLFF	TGTGCCAGCAGCGAAAGCCGGGGAAATGAAAAACTGTTTTTT
TRBD1	few	TRBJ2-3	TRBV7-9	CASSFLGQRPSTDTQYF	TGTGCCAGCAGCTTCCTGGGACAGAGACCTAGCACAGATACGCAGTATTTT
NA	NA	TRBJ2-5	TRBV25-1	CASSEFPGRETQYF	TGTGCCAGCAGTGAATTCCCGGGTCGGGAGACCCAGTACTTC
NA	NA	TRBJ2-7	TRBV5-8	CASSLGRWEQYF	TGTGCCAGCAGTTTGGGCCGCTGGGAGCAGTACTTC
NA	NA	TRBJ2-7	TRBV12-5	CASGLDPLEQYF	TGTGCTAGTGGTTTGGACCCCCTCGAGCAGTACTTC
TRBD1	NA	TRBJ1-2	TRBV3-1	CASSFRDRGDPNYGYTF	TGTGCCAGCAGCTTCCGGGACAGGGGAGACCCTAACTATGGCTACACCTTC
TRBD1	NA	TRBJ2-7	TRBV27	CASGTGDFYEQYF	TGTGCCAGCGGGACAGGAGACTTCTACGAGCAGTACTTC
TRBD1	NA	TRBJ2-7	TRBV9	CASSLRDRVGEQYF	TGTGCCAGCAGCCTCCGGGACAGGGTAGGGGAGCAGTACTTC
NA	NA	TRBJ2-7	TRBV4-3	CASSQGAGIYEQYF	TGCGCCAGCAGCCAAGGGGCAGGGATCTACGAGCAGTACTTC
TRBD1	NA	TRBJ1-1	TRBV5-1	CASSGGTGGTEAFF	TGCGCCAGCAGCGGAGGGACAGGGGGGACTGAAGCTTTCTTT
NA	many	TRBJ2-2	TRBV7-9	CASSLGPGELFF	TGTGCCAGCAGTTTGGGTCCCGGGGAGCTGTTTTTT
TRBD1	many	TRBJ2-7	TRBV6-1	CASSTGGGYEQYF	TGTGCCAGCAGTACAGGGGGCGGCTACGAGCAGTACTTC
TRBD1	NA	TRBJ1-1	TRBV9	CASSVVGGVFTEAFF	TGTGCCAGCAGCGTAGTAGGGGGCGTTTTTACTGAAGCTTTCTTT
NA	NA	TRBJ2-3	TRBV9	CASSAETGTDTQYF	TGTGCCAGCAGCGCCGAGACAGGCACAGATACGCAGTATTTT
NA	few	TRBJ2-5	TRBV2	CASNRFETQYF	TGTGCCAGCAATCGGTTCGAGACCCAGTACTTC
TRBD2	NA	TRBJ2-3	TRBV27	CASRDTSGGAPSTDTQYF	TGTGCCAGCAGAGATACTAGCGGGGGGGCCCCTAGCACAGATACGCAGTATTTT
TRBD2	few	TRBJ2-5	TRBV7-9	CASTTGVGSGGYQETQYF	TGTGCCAGCACCACCGGGGTGGGCAGCGGGGGGTACCAAGAGACCCAGTACTTC
NA	NA	TRBJ2-7	TRBV10-3	CAISDGFGGSYEQYF	TGTGCCATCAGTGATGGGTTTGGGGGTTCTTACGAGCAGTACTTC
NA	few	TRBJ2-7	TRBV7-9	CASSLVDTPSYEQYF	TGTGCCAGCAGCTTAGTGGACACCCCCTCCTACGAGCAGTACTTC
NA	few	TRBJ2-7	TRBV9	CASSVAGRAGFEQYF	TGTGCCAGCAGCGTAGCAGGGCGGGCGGGTTTCGAGCAGTACTTC